This paragraph reports one T cell receptor beta chain. As yet, its antigen is unknown. The data were obtained in a study of T cell responses to AZD1222 COVID-19 vaccine. General study points: Most donors were white British, females outnumbered males, and clonal diversity was possibly underestimated.

Measured with immunoSEQ multiplex PCR; TCRdb has only the in-frame clones, and not every one. The profile shows around 150,000 clones, 88% of them singletons. The sample here was peripheral blood, taken on day 0 of AZD1222 vaccination. This receptor was identified in an adult in good health.

CDR3 nucleotide sequence: TGTGCCACCAGTCCTAAGCGGGAAAACATTCAGTACTTC. This encodes CATSPKRENIQYF. This sequence joins TRBV24-1 and TRBJ2-4; maybe TRBD2 (6 bases). There are 13 residues in the CDR3. V was cut by 6 bases and J by 5 bases, with 10 bases left in between. Germline CDR1 is KGHDR and CDR2 is SFDVKD.